Each of the 29 T cell receptor beta chains below was sequenced from the same sample in a study of T-cell memory formation after mild COVID-19. Each CDR3 protein gets one entry after TCRdb re-called the 5' RACE reads with MiXCR. The table records some 40,000 distinct CDR3 sequences, roughly 7.2% of them present only once. What was sequenced was PBMCs or a T cell subset sorted from them (not recorded which). The receptors were sampled from a man between 18 and 29 years old who had mild COVID-19 (a few samples of this study predate the infection). Cell type and time point are not known.

CDR3 sequence reads: CASSPSGGRTDTQYF. In DNA, the CDR3 is TGTGCCAGCAGCCCTAGCGGGGGGCGCACAGATACGCAGTATTTT. This chain uses TRBV6-5 with TRBJ2-3; 11 bases line up with TRBD2. CDR3 size: 15 residues. Germline V gives CDR1 MNHEY, CDR2 SVGAGI. V lost 6 bases to trimming and J lost 1 base; unmatched junction nucleotides: 3.

V usage is TRBV7-9 and J usage is TRBJ1-2, with D unclear. Trimming shortened V by 1 base and J by 4 bases, and 13 bases separated the two germline ends. CDR1 and CDR2 from the germline V gene are SEHNR and FQNEAQ (reference sequence). This CDR3 region has 15 residues. Here the CDR3 DNA reads TGTGCCAGCAGCTTAGAGTCCCCGGGAGCCTATGGCTACACCTTC. Its translation is CASSLESPGAYGYTF.

This clonotype was seen at least ten times. The J gene is TRBJ2-5, the V gene TRBV5-1; D gene uncertain. The ends were cut back, 0 bases at V and 3 bases at J, with 6 bases in the middle. CDR3 length equals 13 residues. Germline loops: CDR1 SGHRS, CDR2 YFSETQ. The CDR3 sequence: CASSLVAEETQYF. The CDR3 DNA is TGCGCCAGCAGCTTGGTAGCAGAAGAGACCCAGTACTTC.

The sample holds a few counts of this clonotype. The V and J genes are TRBV12-3 or TRBV12-4 and TRBJ1-5, with TRBD1 as a possible D gene (6 bases). The CDR3 is 15 residues long. V was shortened by 6 bases and J by 0 bases, with 12 bases between the two germline ends. CDR3: CASSQRGYSNQPQHF. Here the CDR3 DNA reads TGTGCCAGCAGCCAAAGGGGGTATAGCAATCAGCCCCAGCATTTT.

This clonotype was counted ten times or more. The chain couples TRBV4-3 to TRBJ2-7; TRBD2 matches at 9 bases. J was trimmed by 4 bases and V by 0 bases; bases with no gene match: 7. Germline CDR1 LGHNA, CDR2 YSLEER. The CDR3 is 16 amino acids. The CDR3 loop reads CASSQDISGGWYEQYF. The CDR3, as DNA: TGCGCCAGCAGCCAAGATATTAGCGGGGGTTGGTACGAGCAGTACTTC.

This clonotype was detected a few times. The rearrangement uses TRBV6-5 and TRBJ1-5; D not resolved. Trimming removed 0 bases from V and 11 bases from J, with 17 bases in between. CDR1 MNHEY and CDR2 SVGAGI come from the germline V gene. The CDR3 runs 15 residues. The CDR3 loop is CASSYSGPSSTTQHF. The CDR3 DNA reads as TGTGCCAGCAGTTACTCCGGGCCCAGCTCTACCACCCAGCATTTT.

V gene TRBV10-3 combines with J gene TRBJ1-2, with D perhaps matching TRBD1 (5 bases). Germline V gene data show CDR1 as ENHRY and CDR2 as SYGVKD. The CDR3 length is 15 residues. V was pared by 4 bases and J by 7 bases, with 19 bases between. CDR3 sequence (DNA): TGTGCCATCAGTGGGTCCTTCGGGCGGGGCTCTGGCTACACCTTC. It specifies CAISGSFGRGSGYTF.

The sample holds a few counts of this clonotype. V usage is TRBV18 and J usage is TRBJ2-1; no clear D gene. The CDR3 contains 16 residues. Trimming stripped 0 bases from V and 6 bases from J, with 15 bases between. Germline CDR1 is KGHSH and CDR2 is LQKENI. CDR3 sequence reads: CASSPPGARVFNEQFF. CDR3 DNA: TGTGCCAGCTCACCACCCGGCGCGCGAGTCTTCAATGAGCAGTTCTTC. Together with reference TRBV18 and TRBJ2-1, the CDR3 gives the full variable domain: NAGVMQNPRHLVRRRGQEARLRCSPMKGHSHVYWYRQLPEEGLKFMVYLQKENIIDESGMPKERFSAEFPKEGPSILRIQQVVRGDSAAYFCASSPPGARVFNEQFFGPGTRLTVL.

There are a few counts of this clonotype. The J gene is TRBJ1-1, the V gene TRBV6-2 or TRBV6-3; D is perhaps TRBD1 (5 bases). Trimming took 8 bases from V and 3 from J, leaving 22 bases between them. The length of the CDR3 is 16 residues. Germline-derived CDR1 and CDR2 are MNHEY and SVGEGT. CDR3 nucleotides: TGTGCCAGCCCCCGGGGGACGGGTCATGCGGACACTGAAGCTTTCTTT. Its translation is CASPRGTGHADTEAFF.

This clonotype appeared a few times. V usage is TRBV7-4 and J usage is TRBJ2-7; D gene ambiguous. The CDR3 is 16 amino acids. In germline, CDR1 is SGHVT, CDR2 SQSDAQ. V was shortened by 1 base and J by 4 bases, with 17 bases between the two germline ends. This chain's CDR3 is CASSLDRIARPYEQYF. As DNA, the CDR3 is TGTGCCAGCAGCTTAGATCGTATCGCACGGCCTTACGAGCAGTACTTC.

The table lists this clonotype with a count of one. The chain employs TRBV12-3 or TRBV12-4 and TRBJ1-2; D is ambiguous. The germline V and J ends were trimmed by 7 bases and 5 bases, with 11 bases remaining between them. The CDR3 loop spans 12 amino acids. The DNA for the CDR3 is TGTGCCAGCACCCTGCCTGGTTATGGCTACACCTTC. Encoded protein: CASTLPGYGYTF.

This clonotype was found once. The chain has TRBV2 and TRBJ1-1, with unresolved D. This CDR3 is built from 10 residues. Germline V gene sequence: CDR1 SNHLY, CDR2 FYNNEI. The CDR3 DNA is TGTGCGAGTGGTGGCGCTGAAGCTTTCTTT. Translation gives CASGGAEAFF.

This clonotype occurred a few times. V gene TRBV5-1 combines with J gene TRBJ2-2, with 7 bases matching TRBD2. V shed 2 bases and J 3 bases; nucleotides not matched to a gene: 4. The CDR3 sequence is 15 residues long. Germline CDR1 reads SGHRS; CDR2 reads YFSETQ. The CDR3 spells CASSFSRGDTGELFF. The DNA of the CDR3 is TGCGCCAGCAGCTTCTCTCGGGGGGACACCGGGGAGCTGTTTTTT.

The chain links TRBV18 to TRBJ2-1; D remains unclear. Trimming pared 6 bases from V and 4 bases from J, leaving 10 bases between. From germline, CDR1 is KGHSH and CDR2 LQKENI. The CDR3 runs 13 residues. CDR3 DNA: TGTGCCAGCTCCCTACAGTCTTACAATGAGCAGTTCTTC. Protein product: CASSLQSYNEQFF.

This clonotype was seen a few times. The chain couples TRBV4-3 to TRBJ1-1; TRBD1 aligns across 7 bases. This CDR3 spans 18 amino acids. Germline CDR1 LGHNA, CDR2 YSLEER. Unmatched junction bases numbered 10, after V lost 0 bases and J lost 0 bases. For the CDR3, the DNA is TGCGCCAGCAGCCAAGAATCGGCAGGGGGGACAATGAACACTGAAGCTTTCTTT. Protein product: CASSQESAGGTMNTEAFF.

This clonotype appeared many times. V gene TRBV20-1 combines with J gene TRBJ2-3, with D perhaps assigned TRBD1 or TRBD2 (5 bases each). CDR1 DFQATT and CDR2 SNEGSKA come from the germline V gene (reference sequence). The CDR3 loop spans 14 amino acids. V gave up 3 bases and J gave up 2 bases, with 12 bases separating them. The CDR3 DNA reads TGCAGTGCTAGGGGACGGGGCACCACAGATACGCAGTATTTT. It specifies CSARGRGTTDTQYF.

This clonotype was seen ten or more times. V usage is TRBV11-2 and J usage is TRBJ2-1, with 7 bases matching TRBD2. Trimming at V came to 2 bases and at J to 4 bases, leaving 5 bases not matched to a gene. The CDR3 is made up of 15 amino acids. CDR1 is SGHAT and CDR2 is FQNNGV in the germline V gene. The CDR3 DNA follows: TGTGCCAGCAGCTTAAATCTAGCGGAGTACAATGAGCAGTTCTTC. This encodes CASSLNLAEYNEQFF.

In this sample, this clonotype turned up a few times. V is TRBV24-1 and J is TRBJ2-1; D is tentatively TRBD1 or TRBD2 (7 bases each). Trimming shortened V by 5 bases and J by 9 bases, and 19 bases separated the two germline ends. This CDR3 has 15 residues. From germline, CDR1 is KGHDR and CDR2 SFDVKD. The CDR3 coding sequence is TGTGCCACCAGTGCTCACCAAGGGGGCGGGGGTGAGCAGTTCTTC. Protein product: CATSAHQGGGGEQFF.

This clonotype was counted only a few times. The gene calls are TRBV7-9 and TRBJ1-3; D not certain. The V end was cut by 1 base, the J end by 1 base, with 8 bases between. Germline V gene sequence: CDR1 SEHNR, CDR2 FQNEAQ (reference sequence). This CDR3 has 15 residues. This chain's CDR3 is CASSLGGRSGNTIYF. CDR3 DNA sequence: TGTGCCAGCAGCTTAGGAGGCAGGTCTGGAAACACCATATATTTT. Using reference TRBV7-9 and TRBJ1-3 for the parts outside the CDR3, the full variable domain is DTGVSQNPRHKITKRGQNVTFRCDPISEHNRLYWYRQTLGQGPEFLTYFQNEAQLEKSRLLSDRFSAERPKGSFSTLEIQRTEQGDSAMYLCASSLGGRSGNTIYFGEGSWLTVV.

There are a few counts of this clonotype. The chain is built from TRBV20-1 and TRBJ1-6, with D unclear. Germline V gene lookup returns CDR1 DFQATT and CDR2 SNEGSKA (reference sequence). The V and J ends lost 3 bases and 9 bases respectively, with 12 bases between them. This CDR3 has 13 amino acids. The CDR3 spells CSASRETTSPLHF. Written as DNA, the CDR3 is TGCAGTGCTAGCCGAGAGACCACTTCACCCCTCCACTTT.

This clonotype was detected only a few times. The rearrangement uses TRBV15 and TRBJ1-1, with D possibly matching TRBD1 (5 bases). The CDR3 contains 13 residues. Germline V gives CDR1 LNHNV, CDR2 YYDKDF (reference sequence). V was shortened by 3 bases and J by 4 bases, with 9 bases between the two germline ends. The CDR3 is CATSSRVGTEAFF. CDR3 coding DNA: TGTGCCACCAGCAGCAGGGTAGGCACTGAAGCTTTCTTT. Based on the CDR3 plus reference TRBV15 and TRBJ1-1, the full variable domain is DAMVIQNPRYQVTQFGKPVTLSCSQTLNHNVMYWYQQKSSQAPKLLFHYYDKDFNNEADTPDNFQSRRPNTSFCFLDIRSPGLGDTAMYLCATSSRVGTEAFFGQGTRLTVV.

This chain links TRBV4-3 with TRBJ1-3, with D possibly being TRBD1 (5 bases). CDR1 is LGHNA and CDR2 is YSLEER in the germline V gene. The CDR3 is 16 residues long. The V and J ends lost 3 bases and 1 base respectively, with 13 bases between them. CDR3: CASSQNRAGSGNTIYF. In DNA form, the CDR3 reads TGCGCCAGCAGCCAGAATAGGGCAGGGTCTGGAAACACCATATATTTT.

The chain uses TRBV5-8 and TRBJ1-5; 9 bases line up with TRBD1. The V gene end was trimmed by 4 bases and the J gene end by 4 bases; junction bases not matched to a gene: 6. Germline CDR1 SGHTS, CDR2 YDEGEE. The CDR3 loop spans 15 amino acids. The CDR3 region has the DNA TGTGCCAGCAGCCAGGGGACAGGGAGAAATCAGCCCCAGCATTTT. This codes for CASSQGTGRNQPQHF.

This clonotype has more than one count but fewer than ten. The V call is TRBV10-3, the J call TRBJ2-5, with 9 nucleotides matching TRBD1. Trimming removed 6 bases from V and 0 bases from J; junction bases left unmatched: 5. The CDR3 extends over 15 amino acids. The germline V gene encodes CDR1 ENHRY and CDR2 SYGVKD. This CDR3 reads CAIRTGTGNQETQYF. CDR3 DNA: TGTGCCATCAGAACCGGGACAGGGAACCAAGAGACCCAGTACTTC.

Comments on this clonotype: This sequence may be a read error, since a much larger clone differs from it by one base. This chain joins TRBV14 and TRBJ2-1; D is perhaps TRBD1 or TRBD2 (6 bases each). The CDR3 is 13 amino acids. Germline V lookup: CDR1 SGHDN, CDR2 FVKESK. Trimming pared 4 bases from V and 6 bases from J, leaving 10 bases between. The CDR3 nucleotides are TGTGCCAGCAGCCCGGGGGCAACCAATGAGCAGTTCTTC. Its protein product is CASSPGATNEQFF.

The V and J genes are TRBV24-1 and TRBJ2-2; D not certain. Per germline, CDR1 KGHDR and CDR2 SFDVKD. The V end lost 4 bases, the J end lost 0 bases, and 8 bases lay between the germline ends. The CDR3 is 15 residues long. CDR3 nucleotides: TGTGCCACCAGTGACCCAGCCGCGAACACCGGGGAGCTGTTTTTT. Translating gives CATSDPAANTGELFF.

This rearrangement joins TRBV29-1 to TRBJ1-1, with 7 bases fitting TRBD1. Unmatched junction bases numbered 9, after V lost 7 bases and J lost 4 bases. The CDR3 sequence is 13 residues long. From germline, CDR1 is SQVTM and CDR2 ANQGSEA. The CDR3 coding sequence is TGCAGCGGTTACAGGGGAGGGAGCACTGAAGCTTTCTTT. Its protein product is CSGYRGGSTEAFF.

The chain joins TRBV5-1 to TRBJ2-3, with TRBD1 matching 9 bases. Trimming at V came to 7 bases and at J to 0 bases, leaving 0 bases not matched to a gene. CDR1 is SGHRS, CDR2 YFSETQ, per germline. The CDR3 spans 13 residues. The CDR3 reads CASGQGSTDTQYF. CDR3 sequence (DNA): TGCGCCAGCGGACAGGGGAGCACAGATACGCAGTATTTT.

This clonotype turned up a few times. V and J are TRBV5-1 and TRBJ1-2; 9 nucleotides align to TRBD1. CDR1 SGHRS and CDR2 YFSETQ come from the germline V gene. The J segment lost 8 bases and the V segment lost 4 bases, leaving 3 bases of the junction unmatched. The CDR3 sequence is 12 residues long. CDR3 in DNA: TGCGCCAGCAGCCTCGGACAGGGGGGCTACACCTTC. Protein: CASSLGQGGYTF.